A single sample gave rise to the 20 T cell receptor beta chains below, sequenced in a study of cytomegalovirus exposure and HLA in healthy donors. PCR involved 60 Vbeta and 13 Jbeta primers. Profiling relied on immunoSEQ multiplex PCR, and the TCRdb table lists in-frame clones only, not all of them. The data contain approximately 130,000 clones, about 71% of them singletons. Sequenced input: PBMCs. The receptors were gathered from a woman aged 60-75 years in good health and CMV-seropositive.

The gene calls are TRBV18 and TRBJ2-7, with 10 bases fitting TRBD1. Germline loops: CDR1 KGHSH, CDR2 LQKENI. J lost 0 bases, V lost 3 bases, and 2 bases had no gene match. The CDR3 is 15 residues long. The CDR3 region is CASSPGQGSSYEQYF. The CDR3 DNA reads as TGTGCCAGCTCACCGGGACAGGGGAGCTCCTACGAGCAGTACTTC. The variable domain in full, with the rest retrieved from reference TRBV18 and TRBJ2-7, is NAGVMQNPRHLVRRRGQEARLRCSPMKGHSHVYWYRQLPEEGLKFMVYLQKENIIDESGMPKERFSAEFPKEGPSILRIQQVVRGDSAAYFCASSPGQGSSYEQYFGPGTRLTVT.

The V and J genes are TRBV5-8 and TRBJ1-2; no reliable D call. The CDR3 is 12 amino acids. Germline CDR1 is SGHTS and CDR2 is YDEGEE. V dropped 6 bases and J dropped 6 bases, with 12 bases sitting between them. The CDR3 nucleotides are TGTGCCAGCACAGGCGGGTTGCATGGCTACACCTTC. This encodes CASTGGLHGYTF.

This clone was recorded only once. CDR3: CASSQDPGRGTEAFF. The CDR3, as DNA: TGCGCCAGCAGCCAAGATCCAGGAAGGGGCACTGAAGCTTTCTTT. The chain links TRBV4-1 to TRBJ1-1; D perhaps matches TRBD1 (5 bases). V was clipped by 0 bases and J by 4 bases, with 12 bases between them. From germline, CDR1 is MGHRA and CDR2 YSYEKL. The CDR3 has 15 amino acids.

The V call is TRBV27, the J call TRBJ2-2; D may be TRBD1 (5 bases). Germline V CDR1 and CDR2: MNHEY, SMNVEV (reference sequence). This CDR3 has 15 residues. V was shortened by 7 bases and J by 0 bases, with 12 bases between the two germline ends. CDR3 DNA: TGTGCCAGCACAAAACAGGTTTCGAACACCGGGGAGCTGTTTTTT. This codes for CASTKQVSNTGELFF.

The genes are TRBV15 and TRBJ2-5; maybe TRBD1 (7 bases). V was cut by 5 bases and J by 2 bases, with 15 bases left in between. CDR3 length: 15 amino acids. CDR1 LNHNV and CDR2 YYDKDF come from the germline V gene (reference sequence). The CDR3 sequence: CATSPWRGLQETQYF. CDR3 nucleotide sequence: TGTGCCACCAGCCCATGGAGGGGGCTACAAGAGACCCAGTACTTC.

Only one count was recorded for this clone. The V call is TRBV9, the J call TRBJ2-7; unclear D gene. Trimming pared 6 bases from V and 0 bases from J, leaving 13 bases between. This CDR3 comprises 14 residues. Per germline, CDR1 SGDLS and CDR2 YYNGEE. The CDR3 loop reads CASTSGGDSYEQYF. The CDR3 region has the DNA TGTGCCAGCACCTCGGGTGGAGACTCCTACGAGCAGTACTTC.

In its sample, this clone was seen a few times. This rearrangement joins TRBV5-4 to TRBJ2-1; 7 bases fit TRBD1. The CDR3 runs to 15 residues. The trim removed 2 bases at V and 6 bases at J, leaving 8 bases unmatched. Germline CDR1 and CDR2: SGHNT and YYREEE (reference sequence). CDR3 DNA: TGTGCCAGCAGCTTACAGGGGCAGCAGGTCAATGAGCAGTTCTTC. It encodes CASSLQGQQVNEQFF.

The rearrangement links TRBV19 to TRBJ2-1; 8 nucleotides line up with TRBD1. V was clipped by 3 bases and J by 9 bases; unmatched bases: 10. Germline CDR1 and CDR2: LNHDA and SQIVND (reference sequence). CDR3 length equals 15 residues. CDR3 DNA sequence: TGTGCCAGTAGTATCCTGTCAGGGGGCACCGGTGAGCAGTTCTTC. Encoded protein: CASSILSGGTGEQFF.

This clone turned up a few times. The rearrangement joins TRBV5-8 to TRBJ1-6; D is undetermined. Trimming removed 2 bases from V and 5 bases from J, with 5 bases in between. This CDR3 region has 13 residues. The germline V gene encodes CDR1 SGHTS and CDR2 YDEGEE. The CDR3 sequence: CASSFTNNSPLHF. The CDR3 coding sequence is TGTGCCAGCAGCTTTACTAATAATTCACCCCTCCACTTT.

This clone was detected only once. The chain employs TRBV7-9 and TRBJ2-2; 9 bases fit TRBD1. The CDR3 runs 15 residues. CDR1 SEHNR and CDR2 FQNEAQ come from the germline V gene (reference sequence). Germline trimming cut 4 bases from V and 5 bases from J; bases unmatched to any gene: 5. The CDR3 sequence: CASSWGQGLTGELFF. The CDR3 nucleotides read TGTGCCAGCAGCTGGGGACAGGGACTAACCGGGGAGCTGTTTTTT.

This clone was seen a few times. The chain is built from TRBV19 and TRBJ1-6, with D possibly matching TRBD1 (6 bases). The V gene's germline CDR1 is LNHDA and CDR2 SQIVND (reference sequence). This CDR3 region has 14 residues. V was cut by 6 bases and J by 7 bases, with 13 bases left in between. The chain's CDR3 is CASRDAGQNSPLHF. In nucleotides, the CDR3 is TGTGCCAGTAGAGACGCTGGACAGAATTCACCCCTCCACTTT.

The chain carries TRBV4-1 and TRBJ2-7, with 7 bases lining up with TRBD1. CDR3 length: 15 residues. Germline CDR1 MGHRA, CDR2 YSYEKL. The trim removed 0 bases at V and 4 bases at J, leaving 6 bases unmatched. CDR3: CASSQDSRTGYEQYF. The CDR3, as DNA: TGCGCCAGCAGCCAAGATTCAAGGACAGGTTACGAGCAGTACTTC.

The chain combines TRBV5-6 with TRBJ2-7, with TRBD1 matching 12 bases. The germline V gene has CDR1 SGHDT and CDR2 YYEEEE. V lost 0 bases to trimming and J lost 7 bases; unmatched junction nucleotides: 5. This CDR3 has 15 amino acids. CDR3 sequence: CASSLGGDRGREQYF. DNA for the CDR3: TGTGCCAGCAGCTTGGGGGGGGACAGGGGGCGGGAGCAGTACTTC.

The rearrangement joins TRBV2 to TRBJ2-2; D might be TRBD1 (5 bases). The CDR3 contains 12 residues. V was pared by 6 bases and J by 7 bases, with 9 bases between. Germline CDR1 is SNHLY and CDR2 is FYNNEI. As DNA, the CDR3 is TGTGCCAGCAGCGACAGAGGCGGGGAGCTGTTTTTT. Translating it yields CASSDRGGELFF.

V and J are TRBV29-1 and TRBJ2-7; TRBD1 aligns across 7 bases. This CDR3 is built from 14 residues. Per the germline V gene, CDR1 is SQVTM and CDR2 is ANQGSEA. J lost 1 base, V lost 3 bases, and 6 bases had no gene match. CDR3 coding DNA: TGCAGCGTTGACGCACAGGGGACATCCTACGAGCAGTACTTC. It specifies CSVDAQGTSYEQYF.

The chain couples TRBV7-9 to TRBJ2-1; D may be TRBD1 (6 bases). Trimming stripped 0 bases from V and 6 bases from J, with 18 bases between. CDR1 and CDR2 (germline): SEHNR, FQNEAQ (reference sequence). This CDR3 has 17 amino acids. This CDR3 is CASSLAPAGVTFNEQFF. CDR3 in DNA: TGTGCCAGCAGCTTAGCGCCGGCAGGGGTTACCTTCAATGAGCAGTTCTTC. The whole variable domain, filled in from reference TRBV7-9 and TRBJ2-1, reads DTGVSQNPRHKITKRGQNVTFRCDPISEHNRLYWYRQTLGQGPEFLTYFQNEAQLEKSRLLSDRFSAERPKGSFSTLEIQRTEQGDSAMYLCASSLAPAGVTFNEQFFGPGTRLTVL.

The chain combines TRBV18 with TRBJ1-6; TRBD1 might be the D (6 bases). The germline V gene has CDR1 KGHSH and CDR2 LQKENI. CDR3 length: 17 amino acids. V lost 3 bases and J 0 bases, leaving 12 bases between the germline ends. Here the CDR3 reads CASSPLDSSSYNSPLHF. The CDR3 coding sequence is TGTGCCAGCTCACCTTTGGACAGTAGCTCCTATAATTCACCCCTCCACTTT.

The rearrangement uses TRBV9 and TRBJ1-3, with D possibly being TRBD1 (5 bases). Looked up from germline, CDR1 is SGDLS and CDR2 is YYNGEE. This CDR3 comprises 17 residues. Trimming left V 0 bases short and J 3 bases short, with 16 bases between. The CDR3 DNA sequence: TGTGCCAGCAGCGTAGCTGGAAGGGGCGCGTATGGAAACACCATATATTTT. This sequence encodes CASSVAGRGAYGNTIYF.

The CDR3 DNA is TGTGCCAGCAGTTACCGACAGAAACCTAATGAAAAACTGTTTTTT. Amino acids: CASSYRQKPNEKLFF. V and J are TRBV6-5 and TRBJ1-4, with D perhaps matching TRBD1 (5 bases). CDR1 is MNHEY and CDR2 is SVGAGI in the germline V gene. This CDR3 contains 15 residues. Trimming took 2 bases from V and 3 from J, leaving 10 bases between them.

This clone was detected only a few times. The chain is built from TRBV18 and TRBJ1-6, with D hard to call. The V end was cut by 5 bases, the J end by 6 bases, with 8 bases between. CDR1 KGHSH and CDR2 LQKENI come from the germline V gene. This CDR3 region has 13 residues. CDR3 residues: CASSGEGNSPLHF. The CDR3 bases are TGTGCCAGCTCAGGGGAGGGTAATTCACCCCTCCACTTT.